This is a list of T cell receptor beta chains from one sample in a study of identical twins. TCRdb itself ran the 5' RACE reads through MiXCR, one entry per CDR3 protein. The table shows around 240,000 distinct CDR3 sequences, with approximately 10% occurring only once. The sample comprised memory T cells sorted from blood. These receptors were obtained from a man aged 50 to 59 in good health. CDR3s include the opening cysteine and the closing phenylalanine or tryptophan. Each record gives: clone size, J gene, D gene, V gene, CDR3 protein, CDR3 DNA. The D gene is left open where the match is weak. Where a row states a size, it is once, few, many or the class of an expanded clone; other rows omit it.

many | TRBJ2-2 | TRBD2 | TRBV10-1 | CASSATSGVVTGELFF | TGCGCCAGCAGTGCCACTAGCGGGGTCGTAACCGGGGAGCTGTTTTTT
- | TRBJ2-1 | TRBD1 | TRBV7-3 | CASSLKGAGGDEQFF | TGTGCCAGCAGCTTAAAAGGGGCAGGGGGCGATGAGCAGTTCTTC
many | TRBJ2-6 | TRBD1 | TRBV7-2 | CASSGGTGYTGANVLTF | TGTGCCAGCAGCGGGGGGACAGGGTACACTGGGGCCAACGTCCTGACTTTC
many | TRBJ1-4 | TRBD1 | TRBV6-5 | CASSYDRGEKLFF | TGTGCCAGCAGTTACGACAGGGGTGAAAAACTGTTTTTT
many | TRBJ2-6 | - | TRBV18 | CASSPGGANVLTF | TGTGCCAGCTCACCAGGTGGGGCCAACGTCCTGACTTTC
few | TRBJ2-2 | - | TRBV7-9 | CASSLDRRNTGELFF | TGTGCCAGCAGCTTAGACCGTCGTAACACCGGGGAGCTGTTTTTT
few | TRBJ2-3 | - | TRBV7-2 | CASSPGGWSDTQYF | TGTGCCAGCAGCCCGGGGGGCTGGTCAGATACGCAGTATTTT
many | TRBJ1-1 | TRBD1 | TRBV5-5 | CASNSRGGYYTEAFF | TGTGCCAGCAACTCCAGGGGGGGCTATTACACTGAAGCTTTCTTT
many | TRBJ1-6 | - | TRBV12-3/TRBV12-4 | CASSLSGGRGNSPLHF | TGTGCCAGCAGCCTATCCGGGGGCCGGGGGAATTCACCCCTCCACTTT
many | TRBJ1-2 | TRBD1 | TRBV5-8 | CASRLTGGYGYTF | TGTGCCAGCAGGTTAACAGGGGGCTATGGCTACACCTTC
once | TRBJ2-7 | TRBD2 | TRBV28 | CASSSSGGTYEQYF | TGTGCCAGCAGTTCTAGCGGGGGCACCTACGAGCAGTACTTC